The source of this T cell receptor beta chain is a study of T-cell reconstitution after alpha-beta-depleted transplantation in children. Findings of the study overall: The main origin of T-cell counts and diversity one year after transplant was newly produced T cells.

During its preparation, the TCRbeta library received unique molecular identifiers. TCRdb fed the PCR reads into MiXCR, producing one record per CDR3 protein. The table lists around 500,000 distinct CDR3 sequences, about 21% of them singletons. This clonotype was seen at least ten times. Its target is not known. Trimming removed 1 base at V and 2 bases at J, with 21 bases between. The CDR3 loop spans 18 amino acids. The V gene's germline CDR1 is DFQATT and CDR2 SNEGSKA (reference sequence). Sequencing used PBMCs, mostly from graft donor cells, obtained 360 days after TCRalphabeta/CD19-depleted stem cell transplant. The genes are TRBV20-1 and TRBJ2-1; D remains unclear. The origin of this receptor is a boy in the first two years of life who had a stem cell transplant for acute myeloid leukemia, so the T cells may come from the graft donor. The CDR3: CSARGQLPIRAPYNEQFF. CDR3 in DNA: TGCAGTGCTAGAGGACAACTACCCATTAGGGCCCCCTACAATGAGCAGTTCTTC.